Following are 30 T cell receptor beta chains from one sample sequenced in a study of T cells expressing NK-cell markers (dated by TCRdb to about 2020). Library construction relied on 5' RACE. Sequencing relied on an Illumina HiSeq 2000. After TCRdb reprocessed the reads, each CDR3 protein sequence was kept as one row, without DNA. The record for this sample contains over 250,000 distinct CDR3 sequences. Roughly 4.2% of the sample is held by the ten biggest clonotypes. Source material: blood T cells: a sorted CD56 or NKG2C T cell subset, CD4+ or CD8+ T cells, or bulk PBMC T cells (not recorded which). The receptors here all came from a woman aged 18 to 75 in good health.

This chain links TRBV5-1 with TRBJ2-5; the TCRdb D gene call, TRBD2, has no DNA to confirm it. The CDR3 runs 17 residues. Germline CDR1 SGHRS, CDR2 YFSETQ. Here the CDR3 reads CASSLWTSGGAEETQYF.

The chain couples TRBV27 to TRBJ2-2; TCRdb proposes TRBD1, but this gene call is untestable without DNA. This CDR3 spans 18 amino acids. Germline loops: CDR1 MNHEY, CDR2 SMNVEV (reference sequence). The CDR3: CASSLMVHRGRVAGELFF.

V usage is TRBV5-1 and J usage is TRBJ2-1. This CDR3 spans 15 amino acids. CDR1 and CDR2 from the germline V gene are SGHRS and YFSETQ. The CDR3 spells CASSLAARSYSEQFF.

V gene TRBV5-1 combines with J gene TRBJ1-2. This CDR3 contains 14 residues. Germline CDR1 SGHRS, CDR2 YFSETQ. The CDR3 spells CASSLGEINYGYTF.

The chain is built from TRBV6-5 and TRBJ1-5; the TCRdb call, TRBD1, lacks DNA for checking. This CDR3 is 15 amino acids long. Germline lookup yields CDR1 MNHEY and CDR2 SVGAGI. This CDR3 reads CASSSPRGSNQPQHF.

This rearrangement joins TRBV29-1 to TRBJ2-7; TCRdb designates TRBD2, a call that cannot be tested without DNA. Germline values: CDR1 SQVTM, CDR2 ANQGSEA. CDR3 length: 12 amino acids. CDR3 loop: CSVVGLAEKQYF.

The gene calls are TRBV7-3 and TRBJ1-1; TCRdb gives TRBD1 as the D gene, but with no DNA this cannot be confirmed. Germline V CDR1 and CDR2: SGHTA, FQGTGA. This CDR3 comprises 15 residues. The CDR3 sequence is CASSQKQGTVTEAFF.

Here the CDR3 reads CSVVGAVGTDTQYF. V is TRBV29-1 and J is TRBJ2-3; TCRdb returns TRBD2, unconfirmable since there is no DNA. CDR1 and CDR2 from the germline V gene are SQVTM and ANQGSEA. The CDR3 totals 14 residues.

The chain carries TRBV5-6 and TRBJ1-2; as DNA is missing, the TRBD1 call by TCRdb cannot be tested. The CDR3 has 15 residues. CDR1 SGHDT and CDR2 YYEEEE come from the germline V gene. The CDR3 here is CASSRDRGRSYGYTF. The whole variable domain, filled in from reference TRBV5-6 and TRBJ1-2, reads DAGVTQSPTHLIKTRGQQVTLRCSPKSGHDTVSWYQQALGQGPQFIFQYYEEEERQRGNFPDRFSGHQFPNYSSELNVNALLLGDSALYLCASSRDRGRSYGYTFGSGTRLTVV.

The chain uses TRBV12-3 or TRBV12-4 and TRBJ1-5; TCRdb returns TRBD1, unconfirmable since there is no DNA. This CDR3 region has 15 residues. CDR3 in amino acids: CASSGGTGGYQPQHF.

This rearrangement joins TRBV5-1 to TRBJ1-1; TCRdb's D call of TRBD1 is untestable without DNA. The CDR3 consists of 15 residues. The germline CDR1 and CDR2 sequences are SGHRS and YFSETQ. The CDR3 reads CASSLLGLSNTEAFF.

This chain links TRBV11-2 with TRBJ1-4; TCRdb selects TRBD1, and the lack of DNA leaves this call unchecked. CDR1 SGHAT and CDR2 FQNNGV come from the germline V gene. The CDR3 contains 13 residues. CDR3 protein: CASSPGTGRKLFF. The entire variable domain, with the rest obtained from reference TRBV11-2 and TRBJ1-4, is as follows: EAGVAQSPRYKIIEKRQSVAFWCNPISGHATLYWYQQILGQGPKLLIQFQNNGVVDDSQLPKDRFSAERLKGVDSTLKIQPAKLEDSAVYLCASSPGTGRKLFFGSGTQLSVL.

The chain is built from TRBV28 and TRBJ1-5; TCRdb's D call of TRBD1 is untestable without DNA. Germline V lookup: CDR1 MDHEN, CDR2 SYDVKM. The CDR3 spans 14 residues. This chain's CDR3 is CASSPTGGIQPQHF.

This sequence joins TRBV7-9 and TRBJ1-3. From germline, CDR1 is SEHNR and CDR2 FQNEAQ (reference sequence). The CDR3 has 15 residues. This CDR3 reads CASSPWEASGNTIYF.

The chain has TRBV20-1 and TRBJ2-1; TCRdb indicates TRBD1, and absent DNA this call remains unverified. This CDR3 has 15 amino acids. CDR1 is DFQATT, CDR2 SNEGSKA, per germline (reference sequence). The CDR3 region is CSAPTRDRIYNEQFF.

This CDR3 reads CASSSPVTGTGTEAFF. The rearrangement links TRBV2 to TRBJ1-1; checking the TCRdb D call of TRBD1 is not possible without DNA. Germline V gene data show CDR1 as SNHLY and CDR2 as FYNNEI. The CDR3 length is 16 residues.

The rearrangement links TRBV5-6 to TRBJ1-1; the D gene TCRdb calls, TRBD1, cannot be checked with no DNA. Looked up from germline, CDR1 is SGHDT and CDR2 is YYEEEE. The length of the CDR3 is 15 residues. The CDR3 sequence: CASSLVRGQGTEAFF.

The J gene is TRBJ2-7, the V gene TRBV18; no DNA is available, so the TRBD2 call from TCRdb remains unchecked. Per the germline V gene, CDR1 is KGHSH and CDR2 is LQKENI. CDR3 length equals 15 residues. The CDR3 loop reads CASSPGTSGRYEQYF.

This chain connects TRBV20-1 to TRBJ1-4; TCRdb's D call, TRBD1, is unchecked because there is no DNA. The CDR3 has 15 residues. Germline loops: CDR1 DFQATT, CDR2 SNEGSKA (reference sequence). CDR3 protein: CSASGGGTGAAKLFF.

The chain uses TRBV6-1 and TRBJ1-6. The CDR3 contains 15 residues. Germline loops: CDR1 MNHNS, CDR2 SASEGT. This chain's CDR3 is CASSERHAINSPLHF.

The rearrangement links TRBV7-9 to TRBJ2-1; no DNA is available, so the TRBD1 call from TCRdb remains unchecked. There are 15 residues in the CDR3. Germline V gene data show CDR1 as SEHNR and CDR2 as FQNEAQ (reference sequence). CDR3 residues: CASSQGVSGRDEQFF.

J is TRBJ2-5 and V is TRBV12-3 or TRBV12-4; TCRdb's assignment of TRBD1 cannot be checked, as there is no DNA. The CDR3 covers 14 residues. The CDR3 reads CASSSTGRGETQYF.

The gene calls are TRBV7-8 and TRBJ1-1. The CDR3 is 14 amino acids. CDR1 is SGHVS and CDR2 is FQNEAQ in the germline V gene. The CDR3 sequence is CASSLVRTAVEAFF.

The chain recombines TRBV9 with TRBJ2-1; with no DNA, the TCRdb D assignment of TRBD2 cannot be verified. The CDR3 has 19 residues. CDR1 SGDLS and CDR2 YYNGEE come from the germline V gene. The CDR3 sequence: CASSVPSSPGTSVYNEQFF.

J is TRBJ2-4 and V is TRBV19; checking the TCRdb D call of TRBD1 is not possible without DNA. The CDR3 is made up of 16 amino acids. CDR1 is LNHDA, CDR2 SQIVND, per germline (reference sequence). The CDR3 sequence: CASSISGTQAKNIQYF.

V is TRBV3-1 and J is TRBJ2-1; the TCRdb call, TRBD2, lacks DNA for checking. This CDR3 spans 16 amino acids. Germline values: CDR1 LGHDT, CDR2 YNNKEL (reference sequence). The CDR3 spells CASSPRGGQQSNEQFF.

The chain employs TRBV25-1 and TRBJ2-1; the D gene TCRdb calls, TRBD2, cannot be checked with no DNA. Germline loops: CDR1 MGHDK, CDR2 SYGVNS. This CDR3 has 16 residues. CDR3 protein: CASSGGGLAGKVEQFF.

The J gene is TRBJ1-4, the V gene TRBV29-1. The CDR3 contains 12 residues. Per germline, CDR1 SQVTM and CDR2 ANQGSEA. The CDR3 sequence: CSVFTENEKLFF.

V usage is TRBV12-3 or TRBV12-4 and J usage is TRBJ1-1. The CDR3 has 13 amino acids. The CDR3 sequence is CASRPSSNTEAFF.

The rearrangement uses TRBV5-8 and TRBJ2-1; TCRdb's D gene call, TRBD1, goes unchecked for lack of DNA. Germline CDR1 and CDR2: SGHTS and YDEGEE. The CDR3 has 14 residues. Here the CDR3 reads CASSFFRGKGEQFF.